This entry is about one TCR beta chain. This sample stems from a study of Ad26.COV2.S vaccination and SARS-CoV-2 variants. At the level of the study: The study gave Ad26.COV2.S intramuscularly, once or twice 56 days apart.

Trimming pared 5 bases from V and 5 bases from J, leaving 12 bases between. In germline, CDR1 is MNHEY, CDR2 SVGEGT. This CDR3 contains 14 residues. Method: immunoSEQ multiplex PCR; TCRdb's copy keeps in-frame clones and lacks some. The table shows about 350,000 clones, with around 89% occurring only once. The treatment: around 19 received Ad26.COV2.S at low or high dose, single or two shots; 5 received placebo; per-sample allocation not given. The study sampled participants on day 63 after the first vaccine or placebo injection. The sequencing here drew on peripheral blood, taken in a trial of Ad26.COV2.S vaccine versus placebo. The TCR originated in a person between 18 and 65 years old who received the Ad26.COV2.S COVID-19 vaccine or a placebo. The rearrangement uses TRBV6-2 or TRBV6-3 and TRBJ2-2; perhaps TRBD1 as D (6 bases). CDR3 sequence: CASSKQGWTGELFF. The CDR3 nucleotides are TGTGCCAGCAGTAAACAGGGTTGGACCGGGGAGCTGTTTTTT.